The sequence of this TCR beta chain was determined in a study of T cell repertoires in ileal Crohn's disease. As for time point: neoterminal ileum biopsy at postoperative endoscopy, about 6 months after surgery. CDR1 is GTSNPN, CDR2 SVGIG, per germline (reference sequence). CDR3 length: 14 amino acids. V lost 3 bases to trimming and J lost 4 bases, with 15 bases between them. The method was immunoSEQ multiplex PCR; TCRdb's version includes in-frame clones alone and lacks a portion of them. The sample lists about 12,000 clones; around 69% were seen once. This clone has only a few counts. The chain uses TRBV30 and TRBJ1-2, with a possible D match to TRBD1 (6 bases). Sequences were obtained from ileal tissue. The source of this sequence is an adult with Crohn's disease. The CDR3 loop is CAWRPGQSFYGYTF. CDR3 coding DNA: TGTGCCTGGAGGCCCGGACAGAGCTTCTATGGCTACACCTTC.